This T cell receptor (beta chain) was observed in a study of T cell changes during pregnancy in multiple sclerosis (dated by TCRdb to about 2019). General notes on the study: The study examined how the T cell repertoire changed over the course of pregnancy in women with multiple sclerosis.

Library preparation employed the immunoSEQ multiplex PCR assay. Drawn from immuneACCESS, this table holds only the in-frame rearrangements with V and J called that TCRdb kept. Clones are partly lost; checked studies trace under half to an unresolved V gene and leave the rest unexplained. The sample profile shows 30,000 to 40,000 clones; over 85% of them were found once. Roughly 5% of the sample rests with the top ten. Points on this clone: Its antigen remains undetermined. Nothing much larger sits one base from this clone, and base qualities are not available.

Inclusive of the bounding cysteine and phenylalanine, the CDR3 is 15 residues long. The only DNA kept is the CDR3, 45 bases in frame from the first base. The CDR1 and CDR2 encoded by the germline V gene are SGHTA and FQGTGA. Relative to germline, V is 2 bases shorter and J is 1 base shorter, with 11 bases between their ends. The source was peripheral blood, collected in the third trimester of pregnancy. The source of this sequence is a female donor in good health, enrolled as a control in a pregnancy study. Rearrangement joined TRBV7-3 to TRBJ1-1; TRBD1 could be the D gene, as 5 bases match. The DNA sequence is given as TGTGCCAGCAGCTTAGGGTCAGGGTCGAACACTGAAGCTTTCTTT. Its protein reads: CASSLGSGSNTEAFF.